The text below deals with one T cell receptor (beta chain). Its specificity is unknown. The data derive from a study of T cell responses to AZD1222 COVID-19 vaccine. Findings and caveats of the study: Spike was spanned by vaccine-associated CD4 TCRs, which were dominant at 160-218 and 743-854. Seropositivity was recorded at baseline in only a handful of AZD1222 recipients. Spike-specific TCR breadth and depth grew following two AZD1222 doses. Most donors were white British and more were female, and clonal diversity was possibly underestimated.

Method: immunoSEQ multiplex PCR; TCRdb's copy keeps in-frame clones and lacks some. The sample has 150,000 to 200,000 clones, 70% to 90% seen once. Germline CDR1 MNHEY, CDR2 SVGEGT. The CDR3 sequence is 15 residues long. The germline V and J ends were trimmed by 2 bases and 9 bases, with 19 bases remaining between them. This receptor was identified in an adult who received the MenACWY meningococcal vaccine as a control. The sequencing here drew on peripheral blood, taken 28 days after the second dose of the MenACWY control vaccine. This sequence joins TRBV6-2 or TRBV6-3 and TRBJ1-2; D may be TRBD1 (6 bases). CDR3 in DNA: TGTGCCAGCAGTTACCCCCGACAGGCGGGGTATCGCTACACCTTC. Translation: CASSYPRQAGYRYTF.